This T cell receptor beta chain originates from a study of blood T cell repertoires in COVID-19. For the study at large: Donors in the United States, Italy and Spain gave samples during acute or convalescent COVID-19.

The germline V gene has CDR1 SEHNR and CDR2 FQNEAQ (reference sequence). V lost 5 bases, J lost 6 bases, and 8 bases lay in between. The CDR3 has 13 residues. Original analysis: Amplification of reference gene primers was used by the study to estimate nucleated cell counts. Assay used: immunoSEQ multiplex PCR; TCRdb lists only in-frame clones, some missing. Clone size and the V and J calls come from that table; the DNA yielded D and trimming. Of some 140,000 clones listed, about 80% are singletons. Sequencing used peripheral blood. The TCR originated in a woman aged 55-70 years with COVID-19, enrolled during active disease. The rearrangement uses TRBV7-9 and TRBJ2-6; D is possibly TRBD2 (5 bases). CDR3 in amino acids: CASSQREANVLTF. CDR3 DNA sequence: TGTGCCAGCAGCCAGAGGGAGGCCAACGTCCTGACTTTC.